This TCR beta chain was documented in a study of blood T cell repertoires in COVID-19. Background on the study: Specimens from acute and convalescent COVID-19 originated in the United States, Italy and Spain. T cells, B-cell-depleted T cells, or PBMCs provided the cDNA or gDNA that served as material.

In this sample, this clone turned up once. Enrollees, about 18 to 90 years old, lived in some 24 US areas. Cohort assignment relied on participant-reported clinical history. This CDR3 region has 14 residues. After removal of 1 base from V and 1 base from J, the junction contained 4 bases not matched to a gene. Germline lookup yields CDR1 GTSNPN and CDR2 SVGIG (reference sequence). Some clones are missing from TCRdb's copy, which holds only in-frame ones; the method was immunoSEQ multiplex PCR. Of 150,000 or so clones in the sample, around 89% are singletons; the top ten hold 5% to 8.5%. Sequencing was performed on PBMCs or T cells enriched from blood (not recorded which). This TCR came from a woman between 50 and 59 years old who had recovered from COVID-19. The chain joins TRBV30 to TRBJ2-7; 7 bases fit TRBD2. The CDR3 coding sequence is TGTGCCTGGAGTGACGGGGGGTTATCCTACGAGCAGTACTTC. It codes for CAWSDGGLSYEQYF.